Below, 24 T cell receptor beta chains from the same sample are listed, as sequenced in a study of spatial heterogeneity in lung cancer. The antigens of these receptors remain unknown. General study results and limits: Counts of expanded alpha and beta TCRs within tumors tracked the tumor nonsynonymous mutation count.

Described time point: sample taken at primary tumor resection. One entry per CDR3 protein results from TCRdb running MiXCR on the 5' RACE reads. The data show under 20,000 distinct CDR3 sequences, 5.8% seen once. The input for sequencing was lung tumor tissue, taken at surgery. The origin of the receptors is a female donor with early-stage non-small cell lung cancer.

This clonotype came up once. This beta chain is a stray sequence in a library constructed for alpha chains; its clone size is not meaningful. The chain employs TRBV23-1 and TRBJ2-3; 10 bases map to TRBD2. Being an ORF, TRBV23-1 has a function that is uncertain. V dropped 7 bases and J dropped 3; count of bases not matched to a gene: 7. This CDR3 has 15 amino acids. The DNA of the CDR3 is TGCGCCAGCACCCCGGGACTAGCGATTACAGATACGCAGTATTTT. Translated: CASTPGLAITDTQYF.

This clonotype was observed a few times. This beta chain is a stray sequence in a library constructed for alpha chains; its clone size is not meaningful. The gene calls are TRBV7-9 and TRBJ2-3, with a weak D call TRBD2 (5 bases). V gave up 5 bases and J gave up 1 base, with 19 bases separating them. In germline, CDR1 is SEHNR, CDR2 FQNEAQ (reference sequence). The CDR3 is 17 amino acids. This CDR3 reads CASSLTKGVSGTDTQYF. For the CDR3, the DNA is TGTGCCAGCAGCCTTACTAAGGGAGTCAGCGGCACAGATACGCAGTATTTT.

Regarding this clonotype: Within a library made for alpha chains, this beta chain is off target, and its count is uninformative. The chain couples TRBV6-6 to TRBJ2-7; the D is unclear. The CDR3 has 16 residues. Germline CDR1 MNHNY, CDR2 SVGAGI (reference sequence). V was cut by 0 bases and J by 6 bases, with 18 bases left in between. CDR3: CASSYSQERTTPEQYF. DNA for the CDR3: TGTGCCAGCAGTTACTCGCAGGAGCGAACCACACCCGAGCAGTACTTC.

Many counts were recorded for this clonotype. Since the library was made to target alpha chains, this beta chain is a stray read and its abundance is not meaningful. V usage is TRBV9 and J usage is TRBJ2-3, with unresolved D. V gave up 3 bases and J gave up 1 base, with 12 bases separating them. Germline CDR1 is SGDLS and CDR2 is YYNGEE. The CDR3 sequence is 15 residues long. CDR3 bases: TGTGCCAGCAGCGCTGCGAATCGACGCACAGATACGCAGTATTTT. Translation gives CASSAANRRTDTQYF.

This clonotype was found many times. A library prepared for alpha chains yielded this beta chain as an off-target read; its size is of little meaning. The V call is TRBV6-5, the J call TRBJ1-3; 10 bases are a match to TRBD1. The CDR3 is 15 residues long. CDR1 and CDR2 (germline): MNHEY, SVGAGI. Unmatched junction bases numbered 5, after V lost 8 bases and J lost 1 base. CDR3 sequence: CASPRGQGSGNTIYF. The CDR3 DNA reads TGTGCCAGCCCGCGGGGACAGGGGTCTGGAAACACCATATATTTT.

This clonotype was counted ten times or more. This beta chain is a stray sequence in a library constructed for alpha chains; its clone size is not meaningful. This chain connects TRBV7-3 to TRBJ2-1; TRBD2 is a possible D gene (6 bases). The CDR3 consists of 15 residues. Trimming cost V 5 bases and J 11 bases, with 22 bases left between them. Germline CDR1 SGHTA, CDR2 FQGTGA. Written as DNA, the CDR3 is TGTGCCAGCAGCCCCATATCTCTACGGGACTCTAAGCAGTTCTTC. Residues: CASSPISLRDSKQFF. Looking up the rest from reference TRBV7-3 and TRBJ2-1 gives the full variable domain: GAGVSQTPSNKVTEKGKYVELRCDPISGHTALYWYRQSLGQGPEFLIYFQGTGAADDSGLPNDRFFAVRPEGSVSTLKIQRTERGDSAVYLCASSPISLRDSKQFFGPGTRLTVL.

This clonotype has a count of ten or more. This beta chain came through as a stray read in a library set up for alpha chains, and its size says little. This chain links TRBV19 with TRBJ2-5; 11 bases line up with TRBD2. Germline V CDR1 and CDR2: LNHDA, SQIVND (reference sequence). V shed 5 bases, J shed 2 bases, and the junction held 7 bases outside the gene matches. The CDR3 has 16 amino acids. The CDR3 DNA is TGTGCCAGTAGTTTTTCTAGCGGGAGGTCGCAAGAGACCCAGTACTTC. Protein product: CASSFSSGRSQETQYF.

This clonotype showed up many times. This beta chain is a stray sequence in a library constructed for alpha chains; its clone size is not meaningful. This chain uses TRBV5-1 with TRBJ1-1; D gene ambiguous. This CDR3 spans 14 amino acids. Germline values: CDR1 SGHRS, CDR2 YFSETQ. V was trimmed by 3 bases and J by 0 bases, leaving 9 bases between them. The CDR3 region has the DNA TGCGCCAGCAGCTCTGGCAGCATGAACACTGAAGCTTTCTTT. This codes for CASSSGSMNTEAFF.

This clonotype was picked up many times. With the library built for alpha chains, this beta chain is off target and its frequency is not meaningful. This rearrangement joins TRBV2 to TRBJ2-7; 7 bases match TRBD1. With 4 bases clipped from V and 0 bases from J, the junction kept 6 bases outside the gene matches. CDR3 size: 15 residues. Germline CDR1 is SNHLY and CDR2 is FYNNEI. Written as DNA, the CDR3 is TGTGCCAGCAGTGTGCAGTCAGGGGGCTCCTACGAGCAGTACTTC. This gives the protein CASSVQSGGSYEQYF.

To note about this clonotype: This beta chain represents an off-target read in a library built for alpha chains; its size is of limited meaning. The rearrangement joins TRBV25-1 to TRBJ2-5, with 7 bases fitting TRBD2. Germline CDR1 and CDR2: MGHDK and SYGVNS. The CDR3 extends over 15 amino acids. V gave up 3 bases and J gave up 2 bases; unmatched junction bases: 6. The CDR3 nucleotides are TGTGCCAGCAGTGATGCGGGGGTTGTTCAAGAGACCCAGTACTTC. It codes for CASSDAGVVQETQYF. Variable domain in full (rest from reference TRBV25-1 and TRBJ2-5): EADIYQTPRYLVIGTGKKITLECSQTMGHDKMYWYQQDPGMELHLIHYSYGVNSTEKGDLSSESTVSRIRTEHFPLTLESARPSHTSQYLCASSDAGVVQETQYFGPGTRLLVL.

This clonotype was counted ten times or more. The library was built for alpha chains, so this beta chain is an off-target read and its size means little. This rearrangement joins TRBV5-1 to TRBJ2-5; TRBD2 matches at 7 bases. Per germline, CDR1 SGHRS and CDR2 YFSETQ. The CDR3 is 16 amino acids. With 0 bases clipped from V and 7 bases from J, the junction kept 12 bases outside the gene matches. The CDR3 region is CASSLVGASGEATQYF. The DNA of the CDR3 is TGCGCCAGCAGCTTGGTTGGGGCCAGCGGGGAGGCGACCCAGTACTTC.

This clonotype was counted ten times or more. This beta chain is off target for a library built for alpha chains, so its abundance means little. V is TRBV5-6 and J is TRBJ2-5; 7 nucleotides line up with TRBD1. Germline assignment: CDR1 SGHDT and CDR2 YYEEEE. The CDR3 spans 15 residues. After removal of 4 bases from V and 2 bases from J, the junction contained 8 bases not matched to a gene. CDR3 sequence: CASSTQTGRQETQYF. CDR3 sequence (DNA): TGTGCCAGCAGCACCCAGACAGGGCGTCAAGAGACCCAGTACTTC.

This clonotype occurred many times. The library was designed around alpha chains, so this beta chain is a stray read whose abundance carries little weight. V and J are TRBV9 and TRBJ2-3, with 8 nucleotides matching TRBD2. V shed 2 bases and J 5 bases; nucleotides not matched to a gene: 4. Germline V gene sequence: CDR1 SGDLS, CDR2 YYNGEE. This CDR3 contains 14 residues. The CDR3: CASSVGRAEDTQYF. In DNA, the CDR3 is TGTGCCAGCAGCGTCGGGAGGGCCGAAGATACGCAGTATTTT.

About this clonotype itself: This beta chain slipped into a library made for alpha chains as a stray read, so its size is not meaningful. The chain carries TRBV7-9 and TRBJ2-5; D is perhaps TRBD2 (6 bases). CDR3 size: 12 residues. Trimming cost V 5 bases and J 5 bases, with 9 bases left between them. CDR1 and CDR2 (germline): SEHNR, FQNEAQ (reference sequence). Here the CDR3 reads CASSRDWETQYF. The CDR3, as DNA: TGTGCCAGCAGCAGGGACTGGGAGACCCAGTACTTC. Full variable domain (missing parts from reference TRBV7-9 and TRBJ2-5): DTGVSQNPRHKITKRGQNVTFRCDPISEHNRLYWYRQTLGQGPEFLTYFQNEAQLEKSRLLSDRFSAERPKGSFSTLEIQRTEQGDSAMYLCASSRDWETQYFGPGTRLLVL.

This clonotype was counted ten times or more. This beta chain lies outside the target of a library built for alpha chains; its clone size means little. This chain links TRBV6-5 with TRBJ2-7, with TRBD2 identical over 14 bases. J was trimmed by 3 bases and V by 6 bases; bases with no gene match: 10. The CDR3 is 17 residues long. Per the germline V gene, CDR1 is MNHEY and CDR2 is SVGAGI. CDR3 loop: CASRRAGTSGGDYEQYF. DNA for the CDR3: TGTGCCAGCAGACGCGCCGGGACTAGCGGGGGCGACTACGAGCAGTACTTC.

Many counts were recorded for this clonotype. This beta chain lies outside the target of a library built for alpha chains; its clone size means little. This rearrangement joins TRBV12-3 or TRBV12-4 to TRBJ1-2; TRBD1 matches 7 bases. The V and J ends lost 5 bases and 0 bases, in that order; junction bases with no gene match: 9. CDR3 size: 16 residues. The CDR3 sequence is CASSDRDREANYGYTF. The CDR3 nucleotides read TGTGCCAGCAGTGACCGGGACAGAGAAGCTAACTATGGCTACACCTTC.

This clonotype was seen many times. Since the library was made to target alpha chains, this beta chain is a stray read and its abundance is not meaningful. The V gene is TRBV20-1, the J gene TRBJ2-5; tentatively, D is TRBD1 (6 bases). This CDR3 comprises 17 residues. The germline gives CDR1 DFQATT, CDR2 SNEGSKA (reference sequence). In nucleotides, the CDR3 is TGCAACCCGGGGACAAAACCGACCGAAGAAAAGCAAGAGACCCAGTACTTC. Translating it yields CNPGTKPTEEKQETQYF.

This clonotype was observed many times. In a library made to pick up alpha chains, this beta chain is a stray read with a size that means little. This chain connects TRBV19 to TRBJ2-1; 8 bases line up with TRBD2. After removal of 5 bases from V and 0 bases from J, the junction contained 9 bases not matched to a gene. This CDR3 comprises 17 residues. Germline CDR1 LNHDA, CDR2 SQIVND (reference sequence). The CDR3, as DNA: TGTGCCAGTAGTGCCACTAGCGGAAGGAACTCCTACAATGAGCAGTTCTTC. Its protein is CASSATSGRNSYNEQFF.

This clonotype ranks as large. A library prepared for alpha chains yielded this beta chain as an off-target read; its size is of little meaning. V is TRBV28 and J is TRBJ2-7, with 11 bases fitting TRBD1. The CDR3 is 15 residues long. Germline V CDR1 and CDR2: MDHEN, SYDVKM. Germline trimming cut 5 bases from V and 1 base from J; bases unmatched to any gene: 4. Written as DNA, the CDR3 is TGTGCCAGCAGTCACGGGACAGGGGGTTCCTACGAGCAGTACTTC. This gives the protein CASSHGTGGSYEQYF.

This clonotype qualifies as medium-sized. In a library made to pick up alpha chains, this beta chain is a stray read with a size that means little. V and J are TRBV10-3 and TRBJ2-1, with TRBD2 identical over 9 bases. Germline CDR1 reads ENHRY; CDR2 reads SYGVKD. V shed 0 bases and J 5 bases; nucleotides not matched to a gene: 8. This CDR3 is built from 17 residues. The DNA for the CDR3 is TGTGCCATCAGTGAGTCCAGTCGGCTAGCGGGACACAATGAGCAGTTCTTC. Translated: CAISESSRLAGHNEQFF.

Concerning this clonotype: For a library built for alpha chains, this beta chain is a stray read; little rests on its size. This rearrangement joins TRBV7-9 to TRBJ2-5; 8 bases line up with TRBD2. The CDR3 extends over 16 amino acids. CDR1 and CDR2 (germline): SEHNR, FQNEAQ (reference sequence). V gave up 5 bases and J gave up 1 base; unmatched junction bases: 9. CDR3 sequence: CASSPGSGGLQETQYF. The CDR3 DNA follows: TGTGCCAGCAGCCCCGGAAGCGGGGGCCTCCAAGAGACCCAGTACTTC.

About this clonotype itself: The size of this beta chain means little, since it is a stray read in a library made for alpha chains. The J gene is TRBJ1-1, the V gene TRBV5-1, with D possibly being TRBD1 (5 bases). Germline V gene lookup returns CDR1 SGHRS and CDR2 YFSETQ. The V end lost 4 bases, the J end lost 0 bases, and 13 bases lay between the germline ends. The CDR3 loop spans 15 amino acids. The CDR3 spells CASSNTIGVNTEAFF. CDR3 in DNA: TGCGCCAGCAGCAACACCATAGGGGTGAACACTGAAGCTTTCTTT.

This clonotype has at least ten counts. This beta chain came through as a stray read in a library set up for alpha chains, and its size says little. The rearrangement joins TRBV21-1 to TRBJ2-1; the D segment call TRBD2 is taken from the table without a DNA check. TRBV21-1 is termed a pseudogene. This CDR3 spans 13 amino acids. CDR3 region: CAHGTSHYNEQFF. As DNA, the CDR3 is TGTGCCCACGGGACTAGCCACTACAATGAGCAGTTCTTC.

As concerns this clonotype: This may stem from a read error, because a much larger clone lies one nucleotide away. In a library made to pick up alpha chains, this beta chain is a stray read with a size that means little. The chain's CDR3 is CASSPRTGGYEQYF. CDR3 nucleotide sequence: TGTGCCAGCAGCCCAAGGACAGGGGGTTACGAGCAGTACTTC. The chain combines TRBV7-9 with TRBJ2-7; 10 bases match TRBD1. Germline CDR1 and CDR2: SEHNR and FQNEAQ (reference sequence). J gave up 4 bases and V 5 bases, and 5 bases lay outside the gene matches. CDR3 length: 14 residues. The full variable domain, with the rest looked up from reference TRBV7-9 and TRBJ2-7, is DTGVSQNPRHKITKRGQNVTFRCDPISEHNRLYWYRQTLGQGPEFLTYFQNEAQLEKSRLLSDRFSAERPKGSFSTLEIQRTEQGDSAMYLCASSPRTGGYEQYFGPGTRLTVT.